These T cell receptor beta chains were read from a single sample in a study of cytomegalovirus exposure and HLA in healthy donors. The data were produced by immunoSEQ multiplex PCR, yet TCRdb's version contains in-frame clones alone and is incomplete. This table holds 100,000 or so clones. The sequenced sample was PBMCs. The receptors here all came from a young woman in good health and CMV-seronegative. CDR3s include the opening cysteine and the closing phenylalanine or tryptophan. A D gene is named only where the DNA matches it firmly.

TRBV2,TRBJ1-1,TRBD1,TGTGCCAGCTTTTCAGGGGGGAACACTGAAGCTTTCTTT,CASFSGGNTEAFF
TRBV28,TRBJ2-7,TRBD1,TGTGCCAGCATGGGGGACAGGGATTCCTACGAGCAGTACTTC,CASMGDRDSYEQYF
TRBV6-6,TRBJ2-7,NA,TGTGCCAGCAGTTCGGACTACACCTACGAGCAGTACTTC,CASSSDYTYEQYF
TRBV6-6,TRBJ2-2,TRBD2,TGTGCCAGCAGTACGACTAGCGGGAGTGTGGAGCTGTTTTTT,CASSTTSGSVELFF
TRBV19,TRBJ1-5,NA,TGTGCCAGTAGTATGCTACTTCAGCCCCAGCATTTT,CASSMLLQPQHF
TRBV6-4,TRBJ2-2,TRBD1,TGTGCCAGCAGTGACTCGACAGGGGACACCGGGGAGCTGTTTTTT,CASSDSTGDTGELFF
TRBV29-1,TRBJ1-2,TRBD1,TGCAGCGTTCCGACAGGGAGAGGCGGCTACACCTTC,CSVPTGRGGYTF
TRBV4-2,TRBJ2-1,TRBD2,TGTGCCAGCAGCCAAGATTCCCTAGCGGGGGGGCGTAATGAGCAGTTCTTC,CASSQDSLAGGRNEQFF
TRBV28,TRBJ1-1,NA,TGTGCCAGCAGTCTCCAGGGAGGCACTGAAGCTTTCTTT,CASSLQGGTEAFF
TRBV9,TRBJ2-1,NA,TGTGCCAGCAGCCCCTGGGACTCCTACTCCTACAATGAGCAGTTCTTC,CASSPWDSYSYNEQFF
TRBV5-5,TRBJ1-3,TRBD1,TGTGCCAGCAGCTGGGGGACAGTCTCCTCTGGAAACACCATATATTTT,CASSWGTVSSGNTIYF
TRBV7-2,TRBJ1-3,NA,TGTGCCAGCAGCGAAAGGGGATACACCATATATTTT,CASSERGYTIYF
TRBV10-3,TRBJ1-4,NA,TGTGCCGCCTCAGGGAAGTCTAATGAAAAACTGTTTTTT,CAASGKSNEKLFF